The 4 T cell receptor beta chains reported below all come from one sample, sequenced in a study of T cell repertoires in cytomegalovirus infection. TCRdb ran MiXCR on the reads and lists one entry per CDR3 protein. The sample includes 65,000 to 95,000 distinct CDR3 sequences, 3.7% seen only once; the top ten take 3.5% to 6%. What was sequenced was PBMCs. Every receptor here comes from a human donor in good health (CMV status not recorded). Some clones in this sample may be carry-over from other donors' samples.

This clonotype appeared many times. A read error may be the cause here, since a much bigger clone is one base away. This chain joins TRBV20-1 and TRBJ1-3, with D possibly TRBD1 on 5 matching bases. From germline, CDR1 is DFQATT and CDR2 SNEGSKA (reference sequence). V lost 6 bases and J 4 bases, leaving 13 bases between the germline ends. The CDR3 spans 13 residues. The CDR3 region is CSAIGGSGNTIYF. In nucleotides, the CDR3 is TGCAGTGCCATCGGGGGATCCGGAAACACCATATATTTT.

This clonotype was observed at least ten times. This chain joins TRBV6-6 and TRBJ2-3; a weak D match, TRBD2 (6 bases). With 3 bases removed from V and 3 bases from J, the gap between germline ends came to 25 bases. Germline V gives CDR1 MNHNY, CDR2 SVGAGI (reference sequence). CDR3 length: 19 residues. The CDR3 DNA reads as TGTGCCAGCAGTTATCGGGGGACCTCGGGGCCGGGGGTAACAGATACGCAGTATTTT. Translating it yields CASSYRGTSGPGVTDTQYF.

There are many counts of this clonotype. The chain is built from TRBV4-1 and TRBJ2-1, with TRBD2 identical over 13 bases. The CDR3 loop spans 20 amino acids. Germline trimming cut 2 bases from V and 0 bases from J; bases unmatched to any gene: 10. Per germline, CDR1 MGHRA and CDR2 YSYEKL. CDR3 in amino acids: CASSQTLAGGAATSYNEQFF. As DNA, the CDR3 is TGCGCCAGCAGCCAAACACTAGCGGGGGGGGCCGCTACCTCCTACAATGAGCAGTTCTTC.

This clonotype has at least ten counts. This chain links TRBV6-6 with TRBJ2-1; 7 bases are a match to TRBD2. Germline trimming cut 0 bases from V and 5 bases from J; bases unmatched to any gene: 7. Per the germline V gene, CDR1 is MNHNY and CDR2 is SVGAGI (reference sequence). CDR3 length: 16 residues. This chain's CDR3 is CASSYSLAVGNNEQFF. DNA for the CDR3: TGTGCCAGCAGTTACTCTCTAGCGGTGGGTAACAATGAGCAGTTCTTC.